What follows is one TCR beta chain and its context. The sample belongs to a study of T cell changes during pregnancy in multiple sclerosis. Germline lookup yields CDR1 SGHVS and CDR2 FNYEAQ. CDR3 length equals 17 residues. Trimming took 5 bases from V and 5 from J, leaving 24 bases between them. The method was immunoSEQ multiplex PCR; TCRdb's version includes in-frame clones alone and lacks a portion of them. This table has just over 35,000 clones, about nine tenths appearing once. Material: CD4+ T cells from peripheral blood mononuclear cells, obtained after pregnancy. This sequence was found in a female donor in good health, enrolled as a control in a pregnancy study. This sequence joins TRBV7-6 and TRBJ2-5; D is undetermined. CDR3 DNA sequence: TGTGCCAGCAGCCGCAATCCGGCCCGACGTAGCCCGGAGACCCAGTACTTC. Translation: CASSRNPARRSPETQYF.